This TCR beta chain is drawn from a study of blood T cells in healthy people across ages. CDR3 length equals 12 residues. V was cut by 3 bases and J by 6 bases, with 5 bases left in between. This clonotype came up many times. Through a sample-barcoded 5' primer and a J-beta primer mix, a second PCR was run for roughly 7 to 11 cycles. Every cDNA was tagged by a template-switch adaptor with 12 random nucleotides. TCRdb reprocessed the 5' RACE reads via MiXCR and lists one record per CDR3 protein. The sample records more than 900,000 distinct CDR3 sequences, about 25% being singletons. This sample was shared with a second study, whose subject was T cells of mothers and their children.

The gene calls are TRBV12-3 or TRBV12-4 and TRBJ1-4, with unresolved D. This TCR derives from a girl aged 2 to 10 in good health. Sample: blood. Here the CDR3 DNA reads TGTGCCAGCAGTTTCGGTGATGAAAAACTGTTTTTT. Amino acids: CASSFGDEKLFF.